This T cell receptor beta chain was obtained from a study of vaccination effects on CD4 cells after COVID-19. The CDR3 extends over 13 amino acids. Trimming at V came to 7 bases and at J to 1 base, leaving 4 bases not matched to a gene. Germline lookup yields CDR1 SQVTM and CDR2 ANQGSEA. Concerning this clone itself: Its specificity is not known.

With the ViraFEST assay, the study expanded antigen-specific CD4+ T cells using viral peptide pools, then sequenced them. Culture lasted roughly 9 days before CD4+ T cell isolation. The person acquired a PCR-confirmed SARS-CoV-2 infection between March and December 2020. Sequencing was performed with immunoSEQ multiplex PCR; in TCRdb, only in-frame clones are kept and a portion is missing. In the table there are tens of thousands of clones, 75% to 85% of which are singletons. This specimen was CD4+ T cells from PBMCs cultured with HIV peptides, taken before COVID-19 vaccination. As to subset: HIV-1 Nef peptide pool negative control/reference culture. The sequence was obtained from a human donor who had a prior SARS-CoV-2 infection. This rearrangement joins TRBV29-1 to TRBJ2-3; 8 nucleotides match TRBD2. Here the CDR3 DNA reads TGCAGCGGGGATAGCGGGGGCACAGATACGCAGTATTTT. Its translation is CSGDSGGTDTQYF.